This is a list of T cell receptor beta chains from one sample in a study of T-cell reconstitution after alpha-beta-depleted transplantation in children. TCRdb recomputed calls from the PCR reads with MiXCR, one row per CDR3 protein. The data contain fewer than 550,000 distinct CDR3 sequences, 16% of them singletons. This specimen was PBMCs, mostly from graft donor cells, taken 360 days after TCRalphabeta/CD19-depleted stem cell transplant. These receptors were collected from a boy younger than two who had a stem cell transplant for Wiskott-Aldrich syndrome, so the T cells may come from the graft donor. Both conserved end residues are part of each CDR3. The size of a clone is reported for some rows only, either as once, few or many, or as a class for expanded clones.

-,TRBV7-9,CANSKVNSGDYYEQYF
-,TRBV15,CATRKGSGRLVNEQFF
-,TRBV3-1,CASSGHGGTTDTQYF
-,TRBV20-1,CSARPGETQYF
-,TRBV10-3,CAISVTRVLMGANVLTF
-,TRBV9,CASSVGFPSTDTQYF
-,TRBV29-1,CSVRTAKKNIQYF
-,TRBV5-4,CAGSRRTSVTDTQYF
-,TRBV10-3,CAISPDGLTDGYTF
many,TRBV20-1,CSASGAGDYEQYF